The clone carrying this TCR beta chain was counted once. CD45RO-negative, CCR7-selected cells formed the naive CD8 fraction, which excluded terminally differentiated effector memory CD45RA+ cells. The assay was carried out at the deep level. It was about 210 ng DNA, approximately 28,000 T cell genomes, that sorted-subset replicate PCRs used. As processed by the authors: ImmunoSEQ supplied junction-only sequences lacking quality scores, so filtering was different. The data were produced by immunoSEQ multiplex PCR, yet TCRdb's version contains in-frame clones alone and is incomplete. Clonal size and the V and J genes are those of that table, whereas D and trimming came from the DNA. Here the sample spans 1.5 million to 2.5 million clones, roughly 94% being singletons. The data originate from a study of shared clonotypes between healthy human individuals. CDR1 SGHDN and CDR2 FVKESK come from the germline V gene. Deletions cut 6 bases from V and 4 bases from J, with 18 bases between. The CDR3 covers 15 residues.

This clonotype was sampled from a man aged 18 to 30 in good health. This chain connects TRBV14 to TRBJ2-5, with D perhaps matching TRBD2 (5 bases). Material for sequencing was naive CD8+ T cells sorted from blood. Here the CDR3 DNA reads TGTGCCAGCAGTCCGACGGGGTTGTGGATAGAGACCCAGTACTTC. Translating it yields CASSPTGLWIETQYF. Variable domain in full (rest from reference TRBV14 and TRBJ2-5): EAGVTQFPSHSVIEKGQTVTLRCDPISGHDNLYWYRRVMGKEIKFLLHFVKESKQDESGMPNNRFLAERTGGTYSTLKVQPAELEDSGVYFCASSPTGLWIETQYFGPGTRLLVL.